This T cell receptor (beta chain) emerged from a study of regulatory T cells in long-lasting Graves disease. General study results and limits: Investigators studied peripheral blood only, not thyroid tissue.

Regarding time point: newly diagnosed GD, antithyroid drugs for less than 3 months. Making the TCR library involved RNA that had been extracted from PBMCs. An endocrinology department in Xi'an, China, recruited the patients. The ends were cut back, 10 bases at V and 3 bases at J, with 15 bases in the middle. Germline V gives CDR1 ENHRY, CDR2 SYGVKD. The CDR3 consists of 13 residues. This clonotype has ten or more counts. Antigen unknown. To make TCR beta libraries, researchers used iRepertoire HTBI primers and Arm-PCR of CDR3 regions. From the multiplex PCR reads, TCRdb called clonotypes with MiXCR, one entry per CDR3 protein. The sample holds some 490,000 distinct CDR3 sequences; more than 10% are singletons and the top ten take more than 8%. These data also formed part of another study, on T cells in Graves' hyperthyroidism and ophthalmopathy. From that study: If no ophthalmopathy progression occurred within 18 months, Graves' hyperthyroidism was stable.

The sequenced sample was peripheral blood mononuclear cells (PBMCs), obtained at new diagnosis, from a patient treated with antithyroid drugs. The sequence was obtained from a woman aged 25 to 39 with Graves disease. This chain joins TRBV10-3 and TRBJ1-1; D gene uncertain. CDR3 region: CASHGLSDTEAFF. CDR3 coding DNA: TGTGCCAGCCACGGATTATCGGACACTGAAGCTTTCTTT.